A single sample gave rise to the 27 T cell receptor beta chains below, sequenced in a study of T cell responses to AZD1222 COVID-19 vaccine. Clones were sequenced by immunoSEQ multiplex PCR, and TCRdb holds only the in-frame ones, with some missing. The sample lists around 120,000 clones, about 86% occurring once. Sample: peripheral blood, taken 28 days after the second AZD1222 dose. These receptors were collected from an adult who received the AZD1222 COVID-19 vaccine.

J is TRBJ2-1 and V is TRBV4-1, with 9 nucleotides matching TRBD2. V was pared by 0 bases and J by 8 bases, with 20 bases of the junction left unmatched. The CDR3 is 20 residues long. Germline V CDR1 and CDR2: MGHRA, YSYEKL. CDR3 sequence: CASSQDRLAGGPGKVHEQFF. The CDR3 DNA reads TGCGCCAGCAGCCAAGATCGTCTCGCGGGAGGGCCAGGGAAGGTTCATGAGCAGTTCTTC.

J is TRBJ2-5 and V is TRBV29-1; TRBD2 matches at 7 bases. This CDR3 has 14 residues. Per the germline V gene, CDR1 is SQVTM and CDR2 is ANQGSEA. With 4 bases clipped from V and 1 base from J, the junction kept 6 bases outside the gene matches. CDR3 in DNA: TGCAGCGTTGTTGTAGCGGGCGGCCAAGAGACCCAGTACTTC. Its translation: CSVVVAGGQETQYF.

The chain combines TRBV5-1 with TRBJ1-2, with TRBD1 identical over 7 bases. This CDR3 is built from 14 residues. Germline V gene lookup returns CDR1 SGHRS and CDR2 YFSETQ. Trimming took 3 bases from V and 8 from J; bases not matched to a gene: 10. CDR3 bases: TGCGCCAGCAGCTGGAACGACAGGGTCGGAGGCTACACCTTC. Translation: CASSWNDRVGGYTF.

Only one count was recorded for this clone. The chain employs TRBV19 and TRBJ1-2; possibly TRBD1 for D (5 bases). V was cut by 6 bases and J by 4 bases, with 21 bases left in between. The CDR3 length is 16 residues. Germline V lookup: CDR1 LNHDA, CDR2 SQIVND (reference sequence). The CDR3 bases are TGTGCCAGTAGAAGCGCGGGGACCAAGGGCCGCTATGGCTACACCTTC. The encoded protein is CASRSAGTKGRYGYTF.

This chain joins TRBV4-1 and TRBJ1-2; a weak D match, TRBD1 (5 bases). The CDR3 length is 12 residues. V lost 5 bases, J lost 3 bases, and 7 bases lay in between. Germline V gene lookup returns CDR1 MGHRA and CDR2 YSYEKL. DNA of the CDR3: TGCGCCAGCAGCTCCAGGGACTATGGCTACACCTTC. Residues: CASSSRDYGYTF.

The genes are TRBV7-6 and TRBJ1-5; D perhaps matches TRBD1 (6 bases). V lost 5 bases to trimming and J lost 7 bases, with 9 bases between them. Germline-derived CDR1 and CDR2 are SGHVS and FNYEAQ. This CDR3 is built from 12 residues. The CDR3 is CASSEGVQPQHF. In DNA form, the CDR3 reads TGTGCCAGCAGCGAGGGGGTACAGCCCCAGCATTTT.

The chain recombines TRBV6-5 with TRBJ2-7; no clear D gene. Trimming stripped 8 bases from V and 6 bases from J, with 17 bases between. The CDR3 runs 13 residues. CDR1 is MNHEY, CDR2 SVGAGI, per germline. The CDR3 here is CASRREVLAEQYF. DNA of the CDR3: TGTGCCAGCCGTAGGGAAGTTCTTGCCGAGCAGTACTTC.

The V and J genes are TRBV18 and TRBJ2-1; no definite D call. Trimming removed 0 bases at V and 8 bases at J, with 5 bases between. The CDR3 is made up of 12 amino acids. Germline-derived CDR1 and CDR2 are KGHSH and LQKENI. CDR3 bases: TGTGCCAGCTCACCACCGATCCATGAGCAGTTCTTC. This encodes CASSPPIHEQFF. The full variable domain, in which reference TRBV18 and TRBJ2-1 provide the parts outside the CDR3, is NAGVMQNPRHLVRRRGQEARLRCSPMKGHSHVYWYRQLPEEGLKFMVYLQKENIIDESGMPKERFSAEFPKEGPSILRIQQVVRGDSAAYFCASSPPIHEQFFGPGTRLTVL.

This clone was counted only a few times. The gene calls are TRBV19 and TRBJ2-5; maybe TRBD1 (5 bases). CDR3 length: 16 residues. Trimming shortened V by 3 bases and J by 3 bases, and 17 bases separated the two germline ends. Germline V gene sequence: CDR1 LNHDA, CDR2 SQIVND (reference sequence). CDR3 protein: CASSMGQKKAEETQYF. CDR3 nucleotides: TGTGCCAGTAGTATGGGGCAGAAAAAAGCTGAAGAGACCCAGTACTTC.

This clone was recorded a few times. The chain couples TRBV4-1 to TRBJ2-5; 7 bases line up with TRBD2. Germline values: CDR1 MGHRA, CDR2 YSYEKL. V was pared by 2 bases and J by 3 bases, with 3 bases of the junction left unmatched. The CDR3 sequence is 14 residues long. The CDR3 sequence: CASSQNLAEETQYF. The CDR3 nucleotides read TGCGCCAGCAGCCAAAACCTAGCGGAAGAGACCCAGTACTTC.

As DNA, the CDR3 is TGTGCCATCAGTGAAGGCAGGGGGAACAATCAGCCCCAGCATTTT. It codes for CAISEGRGNNQPQHF. The chain employs TRBV10-3 and TRBJ1-5; TRBD1 agrees at 7 bases. V was pared by 3 bases and J by 3 bases, with 5 bases of the junction left unmatched. Germline V gene lookup returns CDR1 ENHRY and CDR2 SYGVKD. The CDR3 length is 15 residues.

This rearrangement joins TRBV7-9 to TRBJ2-7; 12 nucleotides align to TRBD1. Germline V CDR1 and CDR2: SEHNR, FQNEAQ (reference sequence). The CDR3 has 14 amino acids. V shed 5 bases and J 6 bases; nucleotides not matched to a gene: 5. CDR3 coding DNA: TGTGCCAGCAGCCGGGACAGGGGGCGAGGCGAGCAGTACTTC. This encodes CASSRDRGRGEQYF.

This sequence joins TRBV19 and TRBJ1-2; D gene uncertain. The CDR3 is 16 amino acids. CDR1 LNHDA and CDR2 SQIVND come from the germline V gene (reference sequence). V lost 1 base to trimming and J lost 4 bases, with 16 bases between them. The chain's CDR3 is CASSIGWSPDRYGYTF. CDR3 nucleotide sequence: TGTGCCAGTAGTATAGGTTGGTCTCCAGACCGCTATGGCTACACCTTC.

The sample holds a few counts of this clone. V is TRBV10-2 and J is TRBJ1-4; 7 nucleotides align to TRBD1. V shed 5 bases and J 5 bases; nucleotides not matched to a gene: 5. Germline CDR1 and CDR2: WSHSY and SAAADI. The CDR3 spans 14 residues. CDR3 loop: CASSWDSLNEKLFF. The DNA for the CDR3 is TGCGCCAGCAGTTGGGACAGCCTCAATGAAAAACTGTTTTTT.

The chain couples TRBV18 to TRBJ1-5; no clear D gene. The germline V gene has CDR1 KGHSH and CDR2 LQKENI. Trimming stripped 6 bases from V and 2 bases from J, with 11 bases between. There are 14 residues in the CDR3. In nucleotides, the CDR3 is TGTGCCAGCTCCATGGGTGAGGGCAATCAGCCCCAGCATTTT. This codes for CASSMGEGNQPQHF.

CDR3 sequence reads: CASSLAVLVTSTDTQYF. DNA of the CDR3: TGTGCCAGCAGCTTAGCAGTGTTAGTCACCAGCACAGATACGCAGTATTTT. The chain joins TRBV7-2 to TRBJ2-3, with no clear D. The CDR3 loop spans 17 amino acids. CDR1 and CDR2 from the germline V gene are SGHTA and FQGNSA. The V gene lost 0 bases and the J gene lost 0 bases, with 13 bases spanning the gap.

The gene calls are TRBV30 and TRBJ1-4; D gene unclear. The germline V gene encodes CDR1 GTSNPN and CDR2 SVGIG (reference sequence). The CDR3 runs to 12 residues. Trimming pared 2 bases from V and 6 bases from J, leaving 7 bases between. The DNA for the CDR3 is TGTGCCTGGAGTCCGAGTCATGAAAAACTGTTTTTT. It translates to CAWSPSHEKLFF.

J is TRBJ1-2 and V is TRBV28, with D unclear. V lost 2 bases and J lost 3, with 7 bases in between. Germline V gene lookup returns CDR1 MDHEN and CDR2 SYDVKM. This CDR3 contains 13 residues. This CDR3 is CASSLNLYYGYTF. The CDR3 coding sequence is TGTGCCAGCAGTTTAAACCTCTACTATGGCTACACCTTC.

The chain combines TRBV25-1 with TRBJ2-4, with a possible D match to TRBD2 (6 bases). Germline V CDR1 and CDR2: MGHDK, SYGVNS. Trimming pared 2 bases from V and 0 bases from J, leaving 8 bases between. CDR3 length: 15 amino acids. CDR3 residues: CASSEGGLAKNIQYF. CDR3 sequence (DNA): TGTGCCAGCAGTGAAGGAGGGTTAGCCAAAAACATTCAGTACTTC. Full variable domain (rest looked up from reference TRBV25-1 and TRBJ2-4): EADIYQTPRYLVIGTGKKITLECSQTMGHDKMYWYQQDPGMELHLIHYSYGVNSTEKGDLSSESTVSRIRTEHFPLTLESARPSHTSQYLCASSEGGLAKNIQYFGAGTRLSVL.

The gene calls are TRBV7-9 and TRBJ2-2; 8 nucleotides line up with TRBD1. Trimming at V came to 3 bases and at J to 1 base, leaving 1 base not matched to a gene. Germline V lookup: CDR1 SEHNR, CDR2 FQNEAQ (reference sequence). The CDR3 covers 15 residues. CDR3 loop: CASSFGQGNTGELFF. The CDR3 DNA reads TGTGCCAGCAGCTTTGGACAGGGGAACACCGGGGAGCTGTTTTTT.

The chain combines TRBV18 with TRBJ1-1; no firm D call. The CDR3 contains 11 residues. CDR1 is KGHSH, CDR2 LQKENI, per germline. Trimming removed 3 bases at V and 8 bases at J, with 7 bases between. The CDR3, as DNA: TGTGCCAGCTCACCCGCGGTGGAAGCTTTCTTT. Protein product: CASSPAVEAFF.

This chain joins TRBV9 and TRBJ1-3; TRBD1 is a possible D gene (6 bases). This CDR3 contains 16 residues. V lost 2 bases, J lost 0 bases, and 12 bases lay in between. CDR1 is SGDLS and CDR2 is YYNGEE in the germline V gene. CDR3 nucleotides: TGTGCCAGCAGCGTCTCGGGGGGCCTCTCTGGAAACACCATATATTTT. It translates to CASSVSGGLSGNTIYF.

The V and J genes are TRBV14 and TRBJ1-5; possible D gene TRBD1, 6 bases. V dropped 3 bases and J dropped 4 bases, with 10 bases sitting between them. The CDR3 runs to 14 residues. Germline loops: CDR1 SGHDN, CDR2 FVKESK. CDR3 bases: TGTGCCAGCAGCCAGGGACACACTAATCAGCCCCAGCATTTT. Translating it yields CASSQGHTNQPQHF.

This clone was counted once. The chain joins TRBV9 to TRBJ1-1, with D maybe TRBD1 (5 bases). Trimming left V 6 bases short and J 1 base short, with 19 bases between. Germline V gives CDR1 SGDLS, CDR2 YYNGEE. This CDR3 spans 16 amino acids. CDR3 in amino acids: CASTPTGGSGNTEAFF. The CDR3 region has the DNA TGTGCCAGCACTCCCACTGGGGGGTCCGGGAACACTGAAGCTTTCTTT. The full variable domain, in which reference TRBV9 and TRBJ1-1 provide the parts outside the CDR3, is DSGVTQTPKHLITATGQRVTLRCSPRSGDLSVYWYQQSLDQGLQFLIQYYNGEERAKGNILERFSAQQFPDLHSELNLSSLELGDSALYFCASTPTGGSGNTEAFFGQGTRLTVV.

V is TRBV30 and J is TRBJ1-2; D gene unclear. The V end lost 0 bases, the J end lost 8 bases, and 13 bases lay between the germline ends. Germline loops: CDR1 GTSNPN, CDR2 SVGIG (reference sequence). This CDR3 is 13 amino acids long. CDR3 sequence reads: CAWSVSVDGGYTF. CDR3 in DNA: TGTGCCTGGAGTGTAAGTGTCGACGGCGGCTACACCTTC.

The chain recombines TRBV6-4 with TRBJ2-1; TRBD2 matches at 7 bases. The J segment lost 5 bases and the V segment lost 0 bases, leaving 7 bases of the junction unmatched. This CDR3 contains 16 residues. Germline V gene sequence: CDR1 MRHNA, CDR2 SNTAGT. This CDR3 is CASSDSLTSANNEQFF. The CDR3 bases are TGTGCCAGCAGTGACTCTTTAACTAGCGCCAACAATGAGCAGTTCTTC.

The chain combines TRBV5-8 with TRBJ1-2; a possible D gene is TRBD1 (5 bases). The CDR3 length is 15 residues. The germline V gene encodes CDR1 SGHTS and CDR2 YDEGEE. The V and J ends lost 6 bases and 2 bases respectively, with 17 bases between them. Here the CDR3 DNA reads TGTGCCAGCAACCTCGTAGGACATCCCAACTATGGCTACACCTTC. It codes for CASNLVGHPNYGYTF.